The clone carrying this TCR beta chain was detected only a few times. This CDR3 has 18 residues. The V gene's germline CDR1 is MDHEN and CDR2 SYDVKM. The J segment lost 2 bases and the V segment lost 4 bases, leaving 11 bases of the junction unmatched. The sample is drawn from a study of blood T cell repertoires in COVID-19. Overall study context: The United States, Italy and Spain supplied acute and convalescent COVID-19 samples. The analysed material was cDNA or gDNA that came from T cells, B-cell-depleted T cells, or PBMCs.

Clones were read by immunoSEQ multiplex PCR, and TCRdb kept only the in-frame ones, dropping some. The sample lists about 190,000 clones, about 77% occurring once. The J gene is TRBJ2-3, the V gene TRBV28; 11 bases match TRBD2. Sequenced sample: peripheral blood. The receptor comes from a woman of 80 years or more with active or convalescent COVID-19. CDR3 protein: CASSYGLAGGPLTDTQYF. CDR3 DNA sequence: TGTGCCAGCAGTTACGGGCTAGCGGGGGGCCCGCTCACAGATACGCAGTATTTT.